The next 14 T cell receptor beta chains were all read from a single sample in a study of shared clonotypes between healthy human individuals. Using immunoSEQ multiplex PCR, the repertoire was profiled, and TCRdb retains in-frame clones only, with some absent. The repertoire consists of some 2.1 million clones, with around 96% occurring once and the leading ten covering more than 0.95%. It was CD45RO-negative cells, positively selected for CCR7, that made up naive CD8 cells, with terminally differentiated effector memory CD45RA+ cells excluded. Input material: naive CD8+ T cells sorted from blood. Receptors were obtained from a man younger than 35 in good health.

The J gene is TRBJ1-1, the V gene TRBV7-9; D might be TRBD1 (5 bases). CDR1 and CDR2 (germline): SEHNR, FQNEAQ (reference sequence). The CDR3 loop spans 15 amino acids. Trimming removed 4 bases at V and 0 bases at J, with 12 bases between. This CDR3 reads CASSSLGGLNTEAFF. CDR3 bases: TGTGCCAGCAGCTCCCTCGGGGGATTGAACACTGAAGCTTTCTTT.

The chain joins TRBV7-9 to TRBJ2-3; D may match TRBD1 or TRBD2 (5 bases each). Trimming stripped 0 bases from V and 0 bases from J, with 13 bases between. CDR3 length equals 17 residues. The germline CDR1 and CDR2 sequences are SEHNR and FQNEAQ (reference sequence). The CDR3 reads CASSLAHGGSSTDTQYF. Here the CDR3 DNA reads TGTGCCAGCAGCTTAGCGCATGGGGGTTCGAGCACAGATACGCAGTATTTT. Full variable domain (rest looked up from reference TRBV7-9 and TRBJ2-3): DTGVSQNPRHKITKRGQNVTFRCDPISEHNRLYWYRQTLGQGPEFLTYFQNEAQLEKSRLLSDRFSAERPKGSFSTLEIQRTEQGDSAMYLCASSLAHGGSSTDTQYFGPGTRLTVL.

The J gene is TRBJ2-5, the V gene TRBV7-9; 8 bases line up with TRBD1. CDR1 is SEHNR and CDR2 is FQNEAQ in the germline V gene (reference sequence). V lost 5 bases and J lost 3; bases outside the gene matches: 5. The CDR3 extends over 14 amino acids. This chain's CDR3 is CASSPGGREETQYF. The CDR3 DNA is TGTGCCAGCAGCCCAGGGGGCCGGGAAGAGACCCAGTACTTC.

A remark on this clone: Other DNA sequences of this sample code for an identical CDR3. The chain is built from TRBV6-5 and TRBJ1-2, with 9 bases lining up with TRBD1. The CDR3 sequence is 14 residues long. In germline, CDR1 is MNHEY, CDR2 SVGAGI. Germline trimming cut 5 bases from V and 4 bases from J; bases unmatched to any gene: 5. CDR3 DNA: TGTGCCAGCAGTCCGACAGGGGGAGGCTATGGCTACACCTTC. Encoded protein: CASSPTGGGYGYTF.

CDR3 region: CAISERGASYEQYF. CDR3 coding DNA: TGTGCCATCTCTGAGAGGGGGGCCTCCTACGAGCAGTACTTC. The V call is TRBV10-3, the J call TRBJ2-7; D might be TRBD1 or TRBD2, each matching 6 bases. Between the trimmed V and J ends, which lost 8 bases and 0 bases, there was a span of 14 bases. This CDR3 region has 14 residues. Germline loops: CDR1 ENHRY, CDR2 SYGVKD.

V usage is TRBV7-3 and J usage is TRBJ1-5; 8 nucleotides align to TRBD1. V lost 2 bases and J lost 1; bases outside the gene matches: 13. The CDR3 has 19 amino acids. CDR1 and CDR2 (germline): SGHTA, FQGTGA. The CDR3 sequence is CASSLPPVHRTGSNQPQHF. Written as DNA, the CDR3 is TGTGCCAGCAGCTTACCCCCAGTTCATAGGACAGGGAGCAATCAGCCCCAGCATTTT.

This clone was observed once. The chain employs TRBV4-2 and TRBJ1-2; D remains ambiguous. Trimming removed 0 bases from V and 4 bases from J, with 18 bases in between. Germline V lookup: CDR1 LGHNA, CDR2 YNFKEQ. The CDR3 length is 17 residues. CDR3 DNA: TGTGCCAGCAGCCAAGATGTCCCTGCCGCACAATTCTATGGCTACACCTTC. Amino acid sequence: CASSQDVPAAQFYGYTF.

The V call is TRBV6-5, the J call TRBJ1-2; D gene uncertain. This CDR3 is built from 16 residues. CDR1 MNHEY and CDR2 SVGAGI come from the germline V gene. Trimming took 0 bases from V and 3 from J, leaving 14 bases between them. The chain's CDR3 is CASSYSSQIEDYGYTF. Here the CDR3 DNA reads TGTGCCAGCAGTTACTCCTCCCAGATTGAGGACTATGGCTACACCTTC.

The chain couples TRBV7-9 to TRBJ2-1; 7 bases align to TRBD2. Germline trimming cut 1 base from V and 5 bases from J; bases unmatched to any gene: 5. This CDR3 contains 15 residues. CDR1 and CDR2 (germline): SEHNR, FQNEAQ (reference sequence). This CDR3 is CASSLDGLADNEQFF. The CDR3 DNA reads as TGTGCCAGCAGCTTAGACGGCCTAGCGGACAATGAGCAGTTCTTC.

The chain is built from TRBV30 and TRBJ2-7, with 7 nucleotides matching TRBD2. The CDR3 covers 14 residues. In germline, CDR1 is GTSNPN, CDR2 SVGIG (reference sequence). V lost 4 bases and J lost 3; bases outside the gene matches: 9. The CDR3 DNA sequence: TGTGCCTGGACCGAACCCTCGGGGGGCTACGAGCAGTACTTC. This translates into CAWTEPSGGYEQYF.

This clone has a single count. The gene calls are TRBV15 and TRBJ1-1; D gene ambiguous. Germline lookup yields CDR1 LNHNV and CDR2 YYDKDF (reference sequence). The CDR3 is 13 amino acids. Deletions cut 1 base from V and 7 bases from J, with 10 bases between. The CDR3 DNA reads TGTGCCACCAGCAGAGTCCAAGGCGTTGAAGCTTTCTTT. This gives the protein CATSRVQGVEAFF.

The rearrangement links TRBV9 to TRBJ2-3; maybe TRBD1 (5 bases). The CDR3 sequence is 14 residues long. The V end lost 10 bases, the J end lost 8 bases, and 23 bases lay between the germline ends. CDR1 SGDLS and CDR2 YYNGEE come from the germline V gene. The CDR3 here is CACPRTRLDLTQYF. The CDR3 DNA follows: TGTGCCTGCCCGCGGACACGGCTGGATCTTACGCAGTATTTT. The variable domain in full, completed from reference TRBV9 and TRBJ2-3, reads DSGVTQTPKHLITATGQRVTLRCSPRSGDLSVYWYQQSLDQGLQFLIQYYNGEERAKGNILERFSAQQFPDLHSELNLSSLELGDSALYFCACPRTRLDLTQYFGPGTRLTVL.

The chain uses TRBV6-1 and TRBJ2-7; 8 bases agree with TRBD2. CDR1 MNHNS and CDR2 SASEGT come from the germline V gene. V lost 10 bases and J lost 1; bases outside the gene matches: 9. This CDR3 has 14 residues. Here the CDR3 reads CAIPRTGGSYEQYF. The CDR3 DNA reads as TGTGCCATACCTAGGACGGGGGGGTCCTACGAGCAGTACTTC.

CDR3 sequence reads: CASSYGGGAQETQYF. The CDR3 DNA reads TGTGCCAGCAGTTATGGCGGGGGGGCCCAAGAGACCCAGTACTTC. The gene calls are TRBV6-5 and TRBJ2-5, with 9 positions matching TRBD2. Germline V gene sequence: CDR1 MNHEY, CDR2 SVGAGI. The CDR3 extends over 15 amino acids. V lost 3 bases and J lost 1; bases outside the gene matches: 3.